This section outlines one T cell receptor beta chain sequence together with its context. Its antigen remains unknown. The record originates from a study of T cells in Graves' hyperthyroidism and ophthalmopathy. Trimming took 4 bases from V and 7 from J; bases not matched to a gene: 4. The germline V gene encodes CDR1 SGHAT and CDR2 FQNNGV. This CDR3 region has 14 residues. Study-wide points: Model-based prediction identified ophthalmopathy a median roughly 5.9 months prior to its onset. Blood also carried most thyroid clonotypes expanded above 0.001.

RNA transcripts were the template for amplifying TCR beta CDR3 regions. The TCR CDR3 was amplified in a first-round RT-PCR using the HTBI primer set. TCRdb itself ran the multiplex PCR reads through MiXCR, one entry per CDR3 protein. This repertoire shows 270,000 or so distinct CDR3 sequences, roughly 15% found once; its top ten account for roughly 30%. The TCR originated in a woman aged 45-60 years with Graves' hyperthyroidism that later progressed to Graves' ophthalmopathy. The sequencing sample was made of blood. The genes are TRBV11-2 and TRBJ2-3; 11 bases align to TRBD2. The CDR3: CASSSTSGSYTQYF. In DNA, the CDR3 is TGTGCCAGCAGCTCTACTAGCGGGAGTTATACGCAGTATTTT.